This TCR beta chain was profiled in a study of identical twins. Only healthy Caucasians were included as donors. TCRdb used MiXCR to reprocess the 5' RACE reads, holding one entry per CDR3 protein. The sample holds under 1 million distinct CDR3 sequences, 12% seen once. Germline-derived CDR1 and CDR2 are ENHRY and SYGVKD. Trimming took off 3 bases at V and 0 bases at J, with 3 bases between the two ends. The CDR3 is 13 amino acids. This clonotype was observed at least ten times. These data are also associated with another study on yellow fever vaccine responses in identical twins.

V usage is TRBV10-3 and J usage is TRBJ1-3; D uncertain. The receptor comes from a woman under 30 in good health. Material: PBMCs. For the CDR3, the DNA is TGTGCCATCAGTGAAGGCTCTGGAAACACCATATATTTT. It translates to CAISEGSGNTIYF.